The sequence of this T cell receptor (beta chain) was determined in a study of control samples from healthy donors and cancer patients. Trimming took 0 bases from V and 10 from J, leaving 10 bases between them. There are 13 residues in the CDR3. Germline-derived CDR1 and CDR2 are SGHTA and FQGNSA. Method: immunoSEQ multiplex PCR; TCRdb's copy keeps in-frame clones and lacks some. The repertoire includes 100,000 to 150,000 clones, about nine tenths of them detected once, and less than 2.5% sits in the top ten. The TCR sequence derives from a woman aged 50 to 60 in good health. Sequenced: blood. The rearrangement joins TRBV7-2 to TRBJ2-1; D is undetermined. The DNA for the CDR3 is TGTGCCAGCAGCTTAGCGTGGTCGGTGGAGCAGTTCTTC. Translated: CASSLAWSVEQFF.